This TCR beta chain derives from a study of identical twins. TCRdb re-called the 5' RACE reads through MiXCR, storing one row per CDR3 protein. The repertoire holds under 450,000 distinct CDR3 sequences, with approximately 17% as singletons. The CDR3 consists of 15 residues. Trimming stripped 5 bases from V and 0 bases from J, with 11 bases between. The germline CDR1 and CDR2 sequences are SGHTA and FQGTGA. In the case of this clonotype: Its antigen is still unknown.

Study-level results: Sharing of beta out-of-frame sequences by twins showed a weaker excess. Invariant T cells like MAIT and iNKT could partly confound the zero-insertion analyses. Out-of-frame TCR alpha sharing observed in monozygotic twins exceeded model estimates.

The donors were all healthy and Caucasian. The chain carries TRBV7-3 and TRBJ2-1; D unclear. This receptor was identified in a man aged 50-60 years in good health. The sample comprised naive T cells sorted from blood. The CDR3 sequence: CASSLRHSSYNEQFF. DNA for the CDR3: TGTGCCAGCAGCCTAAGACACAGCTCCTACAATGAGCAGTTCTTC. The full variable domain, rest sourced from reference TRBV7-3 and TRBJ2-1, is GAGVSQTPSNKVTEKGKYVELRCDPISGHTALYWYRQSLGQGPEFLIYFQGTGAADDSGLPNDRFFAVRPEGSVSTLKIQRTERGDSAVYLCASSLRHSSYNEQFFGPGTRLTVL.